This is a list of T cell receptor beta chains from one sample in a study of cytomegalovirus exposure and HLA in healthy donors. Clones were sequenced by immunoSEQ multiplex PCR, and TCRdb holds only the in-frame ones, with some missing. Of 160,000 or so clones in the sample, around nine tenths were seen once. The material sequenced was PBMCs. The receptors here all came from a woman younger than 45 in good health and CMV-seronegative. The CDR3 runs from the conserved cysteine through the conserved F or W. The D gene is left open where the match is weak. A row's size may be missing; if present it is once, few, many or a size class.

v_call	j_call	cdr3_length	clone_size	d_call	cdr3_aa	cdr3_nt
TRBV5-6	TRBJ1-1	11	-	-	CASSAGTEAFF	TGTGCCAGCAGCGCGGGCACTGAAGCTTTCTTT
TRBV7-9	TRBJ2-1	12	-	-	CASSLGTLEQFF	TGTGCCAGCAGCTTAGGGACACTTGAGCAGTTCTTC
TRBV7-9	TRBJ1-4	16	-	TRBD1	CASSLGQGAEGEKLFF	TGTGCCAGCAGCTTAGGACAGGGGGCGGAGGGTGAAAAACTGTTTTTT
TRBV6-1	TRBJ1-1	14	few	TRBD1	CASSLRTGNTEAFF	TGTGCCAGCAGCCTACGGACAGGGAACACTGAAGCTTTCTTT
TRBV5-6	TRBJ1-5	14	-	-	CASSLTGLNQPQHF	TGTGCCAGCAGCTTGACAGGGCTCAATCAGCCCCAGCATTTT
TRBV7-9	TRBJ2-5	14	-	-	CASSLARYQETQYF	TGTGCCAGCAGCTTAGCTCGGTACCAAGAGACCCAGTACTTC
TRBV5-4	TRBJ2-5	14	-	TRBD2	CASSVGLAGALQYF	TGTGCCAGCAGCGTGGGACTAGCGGGGGCCCTCCAGTACTTC
TRBV2	TRBJ2-1	15	-	TRBD1	CASGPGTGYGNEQFF	TGTGCCAGCGGACCGGGGACAGGGTACGGCAATGAGCAGTTCTTC
TRBV15	TRBJ1-4	13	-	TRBD1	CATRTGGNEKLFF	TGTGCCACCCGGACAGGGGGTAACGAAAAACTGTTTTTT
TRBV6-6	TRBJ1-1	13	-	-	CASSRGEGTEAFF	TGTGCCAGCAGCCGGGGGGAGGGCACTGAAGCTTTCTTT
TRBV30	TRBJ2-5	14	-	TRBD2	CAWSPAGAFETQYF	TGTGCCTGGAGTCCAGCGGGGGCTTTTGAGACCCAGTACTTC